This is a list of T cell receptor beta chains from one sample in a study of blood T cell repertoires in COVID-19. The protocol was immunoSEQ multiplex PCR, while the TCRdb copy is restricted to in-frame clones and leaves out a portion. The data show tens of thousands of clones, with about 90% seen just once and approximately 4.3% held by the top ten. Specimen: peripheral blood. These receptors originate from a man aged 55 to 70 with acute or convalescent COVID-19. Each CDR3 is given with its conserved first and last residue. A D gene is named only where the DNA matches it firmly. The size entry is marked missing in some rows and otherwise reads once, few, many or a size class.

v_gene	len	abundance	j_gene	d_gene	CDR3nt	CDR3aa
TRBV28	15	.	TRBJ1-3	.	TGTGCCAGCAGTTTGCTCCCCAGGGCTGGAAACACCATATATTTT	CASSLLPRAGNTIYF
TRBV3-1/TRBV3-2	16	.	TRBJ1-3	.	TGTGCCAGCAGAAAGGGGGACACCTACTCTGGAAACACCATATATTTT	CASRKGDTYSGNTIYF
TRBV19	15	once	TRBJ2-7	TRBD1	TGTGCCAGTAGCCCCGGGACAGGAGGTACCTACGAGCAGTACTTC	CASSPGTGGTYEQYF
TRBV5-1	14	once	TRBJ1-2	TRBD1	TGCGCCAGCAGCTTTCAAGGGGGCGCGGATGGCTACACCTTC	CASSFQGGADGYTF
TRBV7-2	15	.	TRBJ1-2	.	TGTGCCAGCAGCTTAGGACATCAAGCTAACTATGGCTACACCTTC	CASSLGHQANYGYTF
TRBV24-1	16	once	TRBJ2-5	.	TGTGCCACCAGTGAGCCGACTTCCCCCCGCCAAGAGACCCAGTACTTC	CATSEPTSPRQETQYF
TRBV6-5	15	.	TRBJ2-2	.	TGTGCCAGCAGATCCGACCGAGGGAACACCGGGGAGCTGTTTTTT	CASRSDRGNTGELFF
TRBV11-2	14	once	TRBJ2-2	.	TGTGCCAGCAGCTTAAGTACGGGGTTCGGGGAGCTGTTTTTT	CASSLSTGFGELFF
TRBV6-2/TRBV6-3	15	.	TRBJ2-2	TRBD2	TGTGCCAGCAGTTACGACGCGGGAGAGGTCGGGGAGCTGTTTTTT	CASSYDAGEVGELFF
TRBV28	14	few	TRBJ2-1	.	TGTGCCAGCAGTTGGGCGGGGATCGACAATGAGCAGTTCTTC	CASSWAGIDNEQFF